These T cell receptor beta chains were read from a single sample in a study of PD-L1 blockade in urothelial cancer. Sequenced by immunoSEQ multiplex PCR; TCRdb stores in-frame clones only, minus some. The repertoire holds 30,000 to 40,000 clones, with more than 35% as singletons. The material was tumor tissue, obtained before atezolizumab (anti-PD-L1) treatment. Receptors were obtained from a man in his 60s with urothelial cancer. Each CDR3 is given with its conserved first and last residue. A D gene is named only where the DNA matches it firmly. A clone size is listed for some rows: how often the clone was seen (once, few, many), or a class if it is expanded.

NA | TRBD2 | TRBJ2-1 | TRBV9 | CASNREGGLHEQFF | TGTGCCAGCAATCGGGAGGGAGGACTCCATGAGCAGTTCTTC
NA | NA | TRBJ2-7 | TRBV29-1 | CSVGGKTGVSYEQYF | TGCAGCGTGGGTGGCAAAACGGGAGTTTCCTACGAGCAGTACTTC
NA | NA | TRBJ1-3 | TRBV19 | CASSIVRRRSGNTIYF | TGTGCCAGTAGTATAGTTCGTCGAAGGTCCGGAAACACCATATATTTT
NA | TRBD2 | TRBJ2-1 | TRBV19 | CASSMASGIGWEQFF | TGTGCCAGTAGTATGGCTAGCGGGATTGGGTGGGAGCAGTTCTTC
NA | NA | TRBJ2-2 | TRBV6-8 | CASSLGRPTTGELFF | TGTGCCAGCAGTTTGGGCAGGCCCACCACCGGGGAGCTGTTTTTT
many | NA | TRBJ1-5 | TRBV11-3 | CASSLVSDNQPQHF | TGTGCCAGCAGCTTGGTGTCGGATAATCAGCCCCAGCATTTT
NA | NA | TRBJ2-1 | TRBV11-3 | CASSPTTQPTYNEQFF | TGTGCCAGCAGCCCGACGACCCAGCCCACCTACAATGAGCAGTTCTTC
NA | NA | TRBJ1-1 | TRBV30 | CAWMYPDRLNTEAFF | TGTGCCTGGATGTACCCTGACAGGTTGAACACTGAAGCTTTCTTT
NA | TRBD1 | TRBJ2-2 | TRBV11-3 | CASSGGPRTGELFF | TGTGCCAGCTCAGGGGGCCCGAGGACCGGGGAGCTGTTTTTT
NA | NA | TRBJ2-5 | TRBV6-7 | CASSYPETQYF | TGTGCCAGCAGTTACCCCGAGACCCAGTACTTC
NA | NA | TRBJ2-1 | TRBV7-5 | CASSPPSRRGNEQFF | TGTGCCAGCAGCCCCCCATCTAGGCGGGGAAATGAGCAGTTCTTC
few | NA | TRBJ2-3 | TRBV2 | CATAPNTDTQYF | TGTGCCACCGCCCCGAACACAGATACGCAGTATTTT
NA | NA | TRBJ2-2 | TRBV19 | CASSIWQVGELFF | TGTGCCAGTAGTATATGGCAGGTCGGGGAGCTGTTTTTT
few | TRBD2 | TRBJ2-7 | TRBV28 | CASSFGGRGSYEQYF | TGTGCCAGCAGTTTTGGCGGGAGGGGGTCCTACGAGCAGTACTTC
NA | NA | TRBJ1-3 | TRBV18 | CASSPPKDSSGNTIYF | TGTGCCAGCTCACCACCGAAGGACAGCTCTGGAAACACCATATATTTT
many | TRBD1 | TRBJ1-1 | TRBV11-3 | CASSQGQGDTEAFF | TGTGCCAGCAGCCAGGGACAGGGGGACACTGAAGCTTTCTTT
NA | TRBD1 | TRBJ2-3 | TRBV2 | CASSPPGQGTDTQYF | TGTGCCAGCAGCCCTCCGGGACAGGGCACAGATACGCAGTATTTT
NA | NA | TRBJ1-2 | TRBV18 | CASSRNEADYGYTF | TGTGCCAGCTCACGAAACGAGGCAGACTATGGCTACACCTTC
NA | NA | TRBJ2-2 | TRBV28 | CASSRDGTGELFF | TGTGCCAGCAGCCGGGACGGCACCGGGGAGCTGTTTTTT